This TCR beta chain was sequenced during a study of cytomegalovirus exposure and HLA in healthy donors. Findings and caveats of the study: Analyses of presence/absence relied on an assumption of roughly uniform sequencing depth across donors. Most TCRs appeared rarely, but some public TCRs recurred in many donors.

Use of 60 Vbeta and 13 Jbeta primers characterized the PCR. Here immunoSEQ multiplex PCR was the method, and the copy in TCRdb shows in-frame clones only, minus some. Among about 98,000 clones listed, about 74% were seen once. Concerning this clone: Its specificity is unknown.

Sequencing was done on a sample of PBMCs. This receptor was obtained from a male donor in good health and CMV-seronegative.

Written as DNA, the CDR3 is TGCGCCAGCACCAATTACCGACAGGATTCGTACTTC. Translation: CASTNYRQDSYF. The rearrangement joins TRBV5-1 to TRBJ2-5; weak D call: TRBD1 (6 bases). Trimming left V 6 bases short and J 13 bases short, with 19 bases between. CDR3 length: 12 amino acids. CDR1 is SGHRS, CDR2 YFSETQ, per germline. Full variable domain (outside the CDR3, taken from reference TRBV5-1 and TRBJ2-5): KAGVTQTPRYLIKTRGQQVTLSCSPISGHRSVSWYQQTPGQGLQFLFEYFSETQRNKGNFPGRFSGRQFSNSRSEMNVSTLELGDSALYLCASTNYRQDSYFGPGTRLLVL.